The clone carrying this T cell receptor (beta chain) turned up a few times. Its antigen is unknown. This sample was included in a study of CD8+ T cells in alopecia areata. Notes on the study in general: Sequence data from scalp samples additionally include resident alphabeta T cells of normal skin. Patients shared TCRs less clearly than mice did, possibly for HLA-related reasons. Clonality was higher in lesional than normal scalp, especially in alopecia totalis/universalis.

Sorting of CD4+ and CD8+ T cells was performed on PBMCs. Following extraction, RNA underwent reverse transcription to cDNA, which served as the sequencing template. Assay: immunoSEQ multiplex PCR; the TCRdb copy retains only in-frame clones and omits some. The sample contains roughly 100,000 clones, approximately 58% of which appear only once. This receptor was obtained from a human donor in good health. Sequencing was done on a sample of CD4+ T cells sorted from blood.

CDR3 DNA: TGTGCCAGCAGTTCGAGGGACAGCGAAAAACTGTTTTTT. It translates to CASSSRDSEKLFF. This chain connects TRBV28 to TRBJ1-4, with 7 bases that match TRBD1. The CDR3 has 13 amino acids. The junction had 4 bases not matched to a gene; V was cut back by 4 bases and J by 8 bases. CDR1 and CDR2 (germline): MDHEN, SYDVKM.